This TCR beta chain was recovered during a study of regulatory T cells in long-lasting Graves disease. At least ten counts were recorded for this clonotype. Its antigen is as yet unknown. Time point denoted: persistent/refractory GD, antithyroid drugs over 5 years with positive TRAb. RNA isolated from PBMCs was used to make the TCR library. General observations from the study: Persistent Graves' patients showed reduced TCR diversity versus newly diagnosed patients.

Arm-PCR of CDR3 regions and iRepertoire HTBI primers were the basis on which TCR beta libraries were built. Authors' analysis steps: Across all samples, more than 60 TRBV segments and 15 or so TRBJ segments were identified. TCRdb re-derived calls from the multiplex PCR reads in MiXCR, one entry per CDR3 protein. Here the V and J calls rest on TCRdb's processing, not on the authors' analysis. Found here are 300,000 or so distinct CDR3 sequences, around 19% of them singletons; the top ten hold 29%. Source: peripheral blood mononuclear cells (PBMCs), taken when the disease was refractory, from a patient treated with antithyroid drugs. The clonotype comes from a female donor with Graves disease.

CDR3 bases: TGTGCCAGCAGTTATCCCTTAGGGGCGACTAGCGGGAGGAGGGGCCGAGAGACCCAGTACTTC. Encoded protein: CASSYPLGATSGRRGRETQYF. The chain employs TRBV6-2 or TRBV6-3 and TRBJ2-5, with 13 nucleotides matching TRBD2. This CDR3 is 21 amino acids long. Looked up from germline, CDR1 is MNHEY and CDR2 is SVGEGT. Trimming at V came to 3 bases and at J to 4 bases, leaving 20 bases not matched to a gene.